This TCR beta chain was recovered during a study of T cell clonotyping in hematopoietic cell transplantation. Study at large: Cytoreduction preceded collection of pretransplant recipient samples.

General study findings and limits: Pathologically expanded recipient clonotypes increased progressively from day 30 to day 180 as diversity fell. Higher Inverse Simpson Index values in graft donor and pretransplant recipient predicted broader posttransplant TCR diversity.

Stated time point: recipient sample about 28 days before transplant, after cytoreduction. Samples: about 28 days before transplant, then days 30, 100 and 180 after. Libraries were prepared by immunoSEQ multiplex PCR; TCRdb keeps only in-frame clonotypes and omits some of them. Altogether about 26,000 clones are present, 75% to 85% being singletons, with the ten largest covering about 24%. This clone was observed a single time. No antigen is known for it. The CDR3 loop spans 14 amino acids. Germline values: CDR1 SEHNR, CDR2 FQNEAQ (reference sequence). With 5 bases removed from V and 5 bases from J, the gap between germline ends came to 13 bases.

The chain combines TRBV7-9 with TRBJ1-5, with D hard to call. This TCR was sampled from a woman in her sixties or seventies with acute myeloid leukemia. Some clones in this sample may be carry-over from other donors' samples. The starting material was peripheral blood mononuclear cells, obtained before stem cell transplant. The CDR3, as DNA: TGTGCCAGCAGCCAAGCGGGTTGGGATCAGCCCCAGCATTTT. Its protein product is CASSQAGWDQPQHF.